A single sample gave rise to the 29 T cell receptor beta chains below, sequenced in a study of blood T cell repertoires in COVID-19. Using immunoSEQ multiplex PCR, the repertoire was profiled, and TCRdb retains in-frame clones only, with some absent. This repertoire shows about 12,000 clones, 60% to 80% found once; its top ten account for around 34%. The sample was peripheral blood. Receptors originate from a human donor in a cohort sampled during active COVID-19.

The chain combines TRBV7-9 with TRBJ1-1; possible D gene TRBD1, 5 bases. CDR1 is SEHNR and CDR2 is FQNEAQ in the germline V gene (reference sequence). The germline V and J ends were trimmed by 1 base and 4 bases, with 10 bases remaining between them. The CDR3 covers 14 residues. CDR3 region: CASSLGTGSTEAFF. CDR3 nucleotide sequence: TGTGCCAGCAGCTTAGGCACAGGCTCCACTGAAGCTTTCTTT. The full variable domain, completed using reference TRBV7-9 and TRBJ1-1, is DTGVSQNPRHKITKRGQNVTFRCDPISEHNRLYWYRQTLGQGPEFLTYFQNEAQLEKSRLLSDRFSAERPKGSFSTLEIQRTEQGDSAMYLCASSLGTGSTEAFFGQGTRLTVV.

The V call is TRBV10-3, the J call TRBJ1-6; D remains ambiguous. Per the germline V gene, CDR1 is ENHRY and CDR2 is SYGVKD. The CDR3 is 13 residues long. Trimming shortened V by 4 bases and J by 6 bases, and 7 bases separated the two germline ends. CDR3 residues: CAISAQFNSPLHF. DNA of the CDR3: TGTGCCATCAGTGCCCAGTTTAATTCACCCCTCCACTTT.

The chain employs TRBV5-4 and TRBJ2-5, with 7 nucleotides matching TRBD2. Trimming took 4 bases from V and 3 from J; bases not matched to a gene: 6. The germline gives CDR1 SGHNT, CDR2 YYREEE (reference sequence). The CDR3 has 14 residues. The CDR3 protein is CASSPGGTEETQYF. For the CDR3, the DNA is TGTGCCAGCAGCCCCGGGGGGACCGAAGAGACCCAGTACTTC.

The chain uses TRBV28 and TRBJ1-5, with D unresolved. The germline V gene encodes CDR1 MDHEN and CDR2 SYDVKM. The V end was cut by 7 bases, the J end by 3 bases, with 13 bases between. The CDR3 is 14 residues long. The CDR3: CASKYYTHNQPQHF. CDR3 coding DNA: TGTGCCAGCAAATACTACACCCACAATCAGCCCCAGCATTTT.

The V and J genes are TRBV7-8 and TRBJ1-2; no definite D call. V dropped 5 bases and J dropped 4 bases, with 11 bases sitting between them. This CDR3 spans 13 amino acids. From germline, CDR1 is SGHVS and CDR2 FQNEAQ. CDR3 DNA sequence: TGTGCCAGCAGCCCATTGATGGCCTATGGCTACACCTTC. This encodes CASSPLMAYGYTF.

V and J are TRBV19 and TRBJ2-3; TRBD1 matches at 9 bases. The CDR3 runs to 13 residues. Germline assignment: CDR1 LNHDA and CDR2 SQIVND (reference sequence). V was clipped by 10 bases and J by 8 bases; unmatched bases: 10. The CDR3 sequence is CAKLRDRDGTQYF. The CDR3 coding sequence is TGTGCCAAGCTCCGGGACAGGGATGGTACGCAGTATTTT.

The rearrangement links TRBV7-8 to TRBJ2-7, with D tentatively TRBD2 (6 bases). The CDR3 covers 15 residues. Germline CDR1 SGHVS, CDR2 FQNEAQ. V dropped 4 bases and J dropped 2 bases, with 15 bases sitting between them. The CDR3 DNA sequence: TGTGCCAGCAGCTCCCCTCGGGGGATCCCCTACGAGCAGTACTTC. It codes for CASSSPRGIPYEQYF. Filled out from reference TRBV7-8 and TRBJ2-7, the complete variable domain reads GAGVSQSPRYKVAKRGQDVALRCDPISGHVSLFWYQQALGQGPEFLTYFQNEAQLDKSGLPSDRFFAERPEGSVSTLKIQRTQQEDSAVYLCASSSPRGIPYEQYFGPGTRLTVT.

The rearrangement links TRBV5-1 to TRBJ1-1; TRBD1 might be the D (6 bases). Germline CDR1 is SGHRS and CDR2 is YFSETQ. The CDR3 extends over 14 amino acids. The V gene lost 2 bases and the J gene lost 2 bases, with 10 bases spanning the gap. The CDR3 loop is CASSFGTTNTEAFF. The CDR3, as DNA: TGCGCCAGCAGCTTCGGGACAACAAACACTGAAGCTTTCTTT.

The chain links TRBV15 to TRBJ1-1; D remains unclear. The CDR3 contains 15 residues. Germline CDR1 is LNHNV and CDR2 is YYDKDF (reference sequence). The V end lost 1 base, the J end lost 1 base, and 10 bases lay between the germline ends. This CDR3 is CATSRVRQPNTEAFF. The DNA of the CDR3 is TGTGCCACCAGCAGAGTACGACAACCGAACACTGAAGCTTTCTTT.

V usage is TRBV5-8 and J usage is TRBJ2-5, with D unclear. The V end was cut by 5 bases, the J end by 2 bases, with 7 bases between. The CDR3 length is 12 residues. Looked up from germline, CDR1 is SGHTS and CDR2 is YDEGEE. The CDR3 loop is CASRNRQETQYF. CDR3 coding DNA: TGTGCCAGCAGAAACAGACAAGAGACCCAGTACTTC.

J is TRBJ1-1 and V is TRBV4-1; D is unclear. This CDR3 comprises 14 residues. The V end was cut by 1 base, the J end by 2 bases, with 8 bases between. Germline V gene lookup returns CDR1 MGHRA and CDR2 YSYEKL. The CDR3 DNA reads TGCGCCAGCAGCCAAGTTGGCGGAAACACTGAAGCTTTCTTT. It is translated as CASSQVGGNTEAFF.

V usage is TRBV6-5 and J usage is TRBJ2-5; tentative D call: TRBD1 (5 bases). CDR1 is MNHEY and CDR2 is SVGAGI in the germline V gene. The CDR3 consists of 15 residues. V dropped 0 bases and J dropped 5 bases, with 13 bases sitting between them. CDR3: CASSYSRQSGETQYF. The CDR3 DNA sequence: TGTGCCAGCAGTTACTCGAGGCAGTCAGGGGAGACCCAGTACTTC.

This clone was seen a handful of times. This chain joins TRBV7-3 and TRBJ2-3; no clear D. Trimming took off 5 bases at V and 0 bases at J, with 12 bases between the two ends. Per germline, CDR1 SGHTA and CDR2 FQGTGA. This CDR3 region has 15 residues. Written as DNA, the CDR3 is TGTGCCAGCAGCATCCAAGCCGGGAGCACAGATACGCAGTATTTT. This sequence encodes CASSIQAGSTDTQYF.

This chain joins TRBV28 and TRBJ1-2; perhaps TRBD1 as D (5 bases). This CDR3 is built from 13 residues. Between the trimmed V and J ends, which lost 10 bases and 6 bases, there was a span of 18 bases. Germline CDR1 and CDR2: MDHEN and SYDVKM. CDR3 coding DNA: TGTGCCACTTTAACGCGGGGCCCAAATGGCTACACCTTC. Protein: CATLTRGPNGYTF.

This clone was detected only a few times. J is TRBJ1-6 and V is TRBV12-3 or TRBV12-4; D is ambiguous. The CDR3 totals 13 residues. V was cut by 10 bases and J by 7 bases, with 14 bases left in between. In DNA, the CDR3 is TGTGCCACCCGGTGGGGAGTAAATTCACCCCTCCACTTT. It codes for CATRWGVNSPLHF.

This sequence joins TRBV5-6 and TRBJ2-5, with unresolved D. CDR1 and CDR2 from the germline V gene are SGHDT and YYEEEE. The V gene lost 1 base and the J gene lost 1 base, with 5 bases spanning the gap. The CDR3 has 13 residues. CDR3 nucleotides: TGTGCCAGCAGCTTGCCCAGCCAAGAGACCCAGTACTTC. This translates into CASSLPSQETQYF.

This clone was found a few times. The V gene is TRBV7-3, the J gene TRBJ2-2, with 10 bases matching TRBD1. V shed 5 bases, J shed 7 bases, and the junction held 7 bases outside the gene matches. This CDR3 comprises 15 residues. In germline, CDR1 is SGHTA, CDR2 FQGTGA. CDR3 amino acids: CASSLRQGAIGELFF. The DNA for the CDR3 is TGTGCCAGCAGCCTTAGACAGGGGGCGATCGGGGAGCTGTTTTTT.

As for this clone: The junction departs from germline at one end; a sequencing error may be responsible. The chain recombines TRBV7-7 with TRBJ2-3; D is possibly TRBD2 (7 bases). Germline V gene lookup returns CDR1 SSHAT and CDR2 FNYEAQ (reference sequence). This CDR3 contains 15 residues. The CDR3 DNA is TGTGCTAGCAGCTTAGGGGGGGGGCGCACAGATACGCAGTATTTT. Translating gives CASSLGGGRTDTQYF.

The CDR3 sequence: CASSLGGTAPGTQYF. As DNA, the CDR3 is TGTGCCAGCAGCTTAGGAGGGACAGCACCGGGGACCCAGTACTTC. V is TRBV7-2 and J is TRBJ2-5; TRBD1 matches at 7 bases. CDR3 size: 15 residues. CDR1 is SGHTA and CDR2 is FQGNSA in the germline V gene. Trimming removed 1 base from V and 7 bases from J; junction bases left unmatched: 9.

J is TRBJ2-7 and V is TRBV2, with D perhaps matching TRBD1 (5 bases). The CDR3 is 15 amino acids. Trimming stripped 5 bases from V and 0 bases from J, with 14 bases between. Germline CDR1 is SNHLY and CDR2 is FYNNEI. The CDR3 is CASSPPGQGSYEQYF. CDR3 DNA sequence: TGTGCCAGCAGTCCCCCAGGCCAGGGCTCCTACGAGCAGTACTTC.

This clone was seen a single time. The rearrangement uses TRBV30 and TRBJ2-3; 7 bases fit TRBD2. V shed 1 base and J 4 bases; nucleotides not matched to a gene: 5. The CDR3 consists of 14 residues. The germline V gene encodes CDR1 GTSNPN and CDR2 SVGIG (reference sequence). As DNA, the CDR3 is TGTGCCTGGAGTGAGGGAGGGTACCCAGATACGCAGTATTTT. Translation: CAWSEGGYPDTQYF.

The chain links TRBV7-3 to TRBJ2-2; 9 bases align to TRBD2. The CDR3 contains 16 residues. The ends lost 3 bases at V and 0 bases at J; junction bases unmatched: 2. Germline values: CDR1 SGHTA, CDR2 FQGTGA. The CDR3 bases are TGTGCCAGCAGCTTTAGCGGGGGACCGAACACCGGGGAGCTGTTTTTT. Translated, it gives CASSFSGGPNTGELFF.

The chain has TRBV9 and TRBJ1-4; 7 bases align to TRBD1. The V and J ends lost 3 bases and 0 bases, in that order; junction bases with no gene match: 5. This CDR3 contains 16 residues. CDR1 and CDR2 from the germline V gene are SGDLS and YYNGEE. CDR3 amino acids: CASSEGQAATNEKLFF. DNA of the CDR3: TGTGCCAGCAGCGAAGGACAGGCAGCAACTAATGAAAAACTGTTTTTT.

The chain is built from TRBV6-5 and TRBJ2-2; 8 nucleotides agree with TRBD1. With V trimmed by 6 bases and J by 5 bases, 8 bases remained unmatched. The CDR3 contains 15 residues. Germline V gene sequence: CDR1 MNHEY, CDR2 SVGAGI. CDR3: CASSRQGLGTGELFF. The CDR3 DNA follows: TGTGCCAGCAGCCGACAGGGGCTGGGAACCGGGGAGCTGTTTTTT.

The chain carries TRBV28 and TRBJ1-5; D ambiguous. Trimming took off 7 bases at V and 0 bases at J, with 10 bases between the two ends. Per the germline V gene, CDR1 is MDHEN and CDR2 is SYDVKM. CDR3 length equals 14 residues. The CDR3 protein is CASINFNSNQPQHF. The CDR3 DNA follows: TGTGCCAGCATTAATTTTAATAGCAATCAGCCCCAGCATTTT.

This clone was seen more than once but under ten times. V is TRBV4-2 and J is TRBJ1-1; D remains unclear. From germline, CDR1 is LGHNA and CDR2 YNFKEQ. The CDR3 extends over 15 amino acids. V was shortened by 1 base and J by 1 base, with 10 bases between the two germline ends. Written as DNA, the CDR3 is TGTGCCAGCAGCCAAGTGGGAGGCGAGAACACTGAAGCTTTCTTT. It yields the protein CASSQVGGENTEAFF.

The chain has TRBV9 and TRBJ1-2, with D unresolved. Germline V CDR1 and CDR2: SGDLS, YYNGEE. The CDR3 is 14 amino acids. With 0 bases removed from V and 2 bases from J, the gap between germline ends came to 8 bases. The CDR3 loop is CASSVGLGNYGYTF. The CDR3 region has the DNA TGTGCCAGCAGCGTAGGGCTGGGCAACTATGGCTACACCTTC.

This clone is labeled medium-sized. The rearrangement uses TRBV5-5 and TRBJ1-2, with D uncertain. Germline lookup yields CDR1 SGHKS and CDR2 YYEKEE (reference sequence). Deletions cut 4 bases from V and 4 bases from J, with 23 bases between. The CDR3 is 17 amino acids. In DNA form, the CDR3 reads TGTGCCAGCAGCCCGGAGGGTTTGGCTGGGATAGGCTATGGCTACACCTTC. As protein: CASSPEGLAGIGYGYTF. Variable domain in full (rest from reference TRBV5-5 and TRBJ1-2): DAGVTQSPTHLIKTRGQQVTLRCSPISGHKSVSWYQQVLGQGPQFIFQYYEKEERGRGNFPDRFSARQFPNYSSELNVNALLLGDSALYLCASSPEGLAGIGYGYTFGSGTRLTVV.

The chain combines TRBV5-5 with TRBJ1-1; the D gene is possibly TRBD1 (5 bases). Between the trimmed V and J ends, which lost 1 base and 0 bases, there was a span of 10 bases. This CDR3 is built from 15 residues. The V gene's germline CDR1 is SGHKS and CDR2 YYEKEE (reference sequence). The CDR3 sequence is CASSLQGTMNTEAFF. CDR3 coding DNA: TGTGCCAGCAGCTTGCAGGGAACCATGAACACTGAAGCTTTCTTT.